These 31 T cell receptor beta chains share one sample of origin, sequenced in a study of a mutant IDH1 vaccine in newly diagnosed glioma. TCRdb's table, derived via immunoSEQ multiplex PCR, lists solely in-frame clones and lacks some. The profile shows tens of thousands of clones, 82% of them singletons. Which antigens these TCRs recognize remains unknown. The sample's time point: week 23, last vaccination. Every vaccine dose comprised 300 ug of mutant IDH1 20-mer peptide plus topical imiquimod. Specimen: PBMCs, collected from a glioma patient whose treatment included an IDH1 peptide vaccine. The receptors originated from a man aged 25 to 40 with glioma.

V and J are TRBV4-1 and TRBJ1-1; perhaps TRBD1 as D (6 bases). There are 13 residues in the CDR3. CDR1 and CDR2 from the germline V gene are MGHRA and YSYEKL. The ends were cut back, 2 bases at V and 7 bases at J, with 11 bases in the middle. DNA of the CDR3: TGCGCCAGCAGCCAAAGAGGACAGATTGAAGCTTTCTTT. This encodes CASSQRGQIEAFF.

V gene TRBV15 combines with J gene TRBJ1-4; D gene unclear. The V gene's germline CDR1 is LNHNV and CDR2 YYDKDF (reference sequence). CDR3 length equals 11 residues. CDR3 amino acids: CVSYRNEKLFF. CDR3 DNA: TGTGTTTCCTACCGGAATGAAAAACTGTTTTTT.

CDR3 region: CASSHGQGVNYGYTF. In nucleotides, the CDR3 is TGCGCCAGCAGCCACGGACAGGGGGTTAACTATGGCTACACCTTC. The chain couples TRBV4-1 to TRBJ1-2, with 10 bases that match TRBD1. V dropped 3 bases and J dropped 1; count of bases not matched to a gene: 2. Germline CDR1 and CDR2: MGHRA and YSYEKL. The CDR3 length is 15 residues.

The chain employs TRBV5-4 and TRBJ1-3; no clear D. Germline-derived CDR1 and CDR2 are SGHNT and YYREEE (reference sequence). The CDR3 is 17 residues long. Trimming shortened V by 5 bases and J by 0 bases, and 18 bases separated the two germline ends. The CDR3 is CASSPEGPVSSGNTIYF. In nucleotides, the CDR3 is TGTGCCAGCAGTCCCGAGGGTCCAGTTTCCTCTGGAAACACCATATATTTT.

This clone came up a few times. The chain is built from TRBV11-3 and TRBJ1-1; D is ambiguous. Germline V gives CDR1 SGHNT, CDR2 YENEEA. This CDR3 has 13 amino acids. The V gene lost 0 bases and the J gene lost 5 bases, with 7 bases spanning the gap. CDR3: CASSLDGETEAFF. As DNA, the CDR3 is TGTGCCAGCAGCTTAGATGGGGAGACTGAAGCTTTCTTT.

This chain links TRBV11-2 with TRBJ2-1, with 9 bases that match TRBD2. V lost 5 bases and J lost 1; bases outside the gene matches: 6. The germline gives CDR1 SGHAT, CDR2 FQNNGV. The CDR3 runs to 16 residues. Here the CDR3 reads CASSRDAGGSYNEQFF. Written as DNA, the CDR3 is TGTGCCAGCAGCCGTGATGCGGGAGGGTCCTACAATGAGCAGTTCTTC.

The CDR3 protein is CASSKILARSSYEQYF. CDR3 sequence (DNA): TGTGCCAGCAGCAAAATACTAGCGCGGAGCTCCTACGAGCAGTACTTC. The chain uses TRBV4-2 and TRBJ2-7; 7 bases are shared with TRBD2. Trimming took 5 bases from V and 0 from J; bases not matched to a gene: 10. Germline loops: CDR1 LGHNA, CDR2 YNFKEQ. The CDR3 loop spans 16 amino acids.

The sample holds one count of this clone. The genes are TRBV4-1 and TRBJ1-4, with D unclear. CDR3 length: 16 residues. The germline CDR1 and CDR2 sequences are MGHRA and YSYEKL. Trimming stripped 2 bases from V and 4 bases from J, with 14 bases between. The CDR3 nucleotides read TGCGCCAGCAGCCAAAGTCTGGTGATCAGTAATGAAAAACTGTTTTTT. Its protein product is CASSQSLVISNEKLFF.

The chain carries TRBV19 and TRBJ2-3; D unclear. The CDR3 covers 14 residues. The germline gives CDR1 LNHDA, CDR2 SQIVND (reference sequence). Trimming left V 6 bases short and J 4 bases short, with 14 bases between. CDR3 region: CASRDFPRADTQYF. The DNA of the CDR3 is TGTGCCAGTAGGGATTTTCCCAGAGCAGATACGCAGTATTTT.

V gene TRBV18 combines with J gene TRBJ1-1; possible D gene TRBD1, 6 bases. The CDR3 spans 13 residues. V was cut by 5 bases and J by 3 bases, with 10 bases left in between. CDR1 is KGHSH, CDR2 LQKENI, per germline. The CDR3 bases are TGTGCCAGCTCAACAGGGATGGACACTGAAGCTTTCTTT. This gives the protein CASSTGMDTEAFF.

J is TRBJ2-3 and V is TRBV2, with TRBD2 identical over 12 bases. The CDR3 loop spans 18 amino acids. V lost 6 bases, J lost 2 bases, and 12 bases stayed unmatched. Germline V CDR1 and CDR2: SNHLY, FYNNEI. CDR3: CASSQLRRLAGDTDTQYF. CDR3 in DNA: TGTGCCAGCAGCCAACTCAGAAGACTAGCGGGAGACACAGATACGCAGTATTTT.

This chain's CDR3 is CASSLSSRYYNEQFF. For the CDR3, the DNA is TGCGCCAGCAGCTTGTCATCCAGGTACTACAATGAGCAGTTCTTC. The chain joins TRBV5-1 to TRBJ2-1, with D uncertain. The CDR3 spans 15 residues. V dropped 1 base and J dropped 3 bases, with 11 bases sitting between them. Germline CDR1 SGHRS, CDR2 YFSETQ.

The chain employs TRBV6-1 and TRBJ1-1; D is uncertain. Germline CDR1 and CDR2: MNHNS and SASEGT. V was clipped by 6 bases and J by 7 bases, with 12 bases between them. There are 12 residues in the CDR3. DNA of the CDR3: TGTGCCAGCAGCGTGGGCAGACTTGAAGCTTTCTTT. Amino acids: CASSVGRLEAFF.

This clone was seen just once. The rearrangement joins TRBV11-1 to TRBJ2-1; 16 bases align to TRBD2. Germline V lookup: CDR1 SGHAT, CDR2 FQDESV (reference sequence). With V trimmed by 5 bases and J by 14 bases, 12 bases remained unmatched. CDR3 length: 16 residues. CDR3: CASSPYGTSGRAPKFF. The DNA of the CDR3 is TGTGCCAGCAGCCCATACGGGACTAGCGGGAGGGCCCCAAAGTTCTTC.

The chain carries TRBV2 and TRBJ2-1; TRBD2 might be the D (5 bases). Trimming pared 6 bases from V and 9 bases from J, leaving 18 bases between. The CDR3 runs 14 residues. Germline values: CDR1 SNHLY, CDR2 FYNNEI. The CDR3 is CASSGISRTGEQFF. Written as DNA, the CDR3 is TGTGCCAGCAGCGGGATATCCCGTACGGGTGAGCAGTTCTTC.

The chain has TRBV28 and TRBJ1-1, with 7 bases identical to TRBD1. Germline-derived CDR1 and CDR2 are MDHEN and SYDVKM. The CDR3 spans 14 residues. The ends lost 6 bases at V and 1 base at J; junction bases unmatched: 5. The CDR3 sequence: CASSEQGTNTEAFF. In DNA, the CDR3 is TGTGCCAGCAGCGAACAGGGGACGAACACTGAAGCTTTCTTT.

The chain recombines TRBV30 with TRBJ1-3; D remains unclear. CDR3 length: 12 amino acids. Germline V gene data show CDR1 as GTSNPN and CDR2 as SVGIG (reference sequence). Between the trimmed V and J ends, which lost 3 bases and 4 bases, there was a span of 7 bases. The CDR3 DNA reads as TGTGCCTGGAGCGCCAGCGGAAACACCATATATTTT. Protein sequence: CAWSASGNTIYF.

This chain uses TRBV6-5 with TRBJ2-1; the match to TRBD2 covers 12 bases. CDR1 MNHEY and CDR2 SVGAGI come from the germline V gene. CDR3 length equals 15 residues. After removal of 6 bases from V and 8 bases from J, the junction contained 8 bases not matched to a gene. Here the CDR3 reads CASSPLAGGPDEQFF. The CDR3 nucleotides read TGTGCCAGCAGCCCCCTAGCGGGAGGGCCAGATGAGCAGTTCTTC.

This clone was detected a few times. This chain uses TRBV19 with TRBJ1-1; D is unclear. V was trimmed by 10 bases and J by 2 bases, leaving 17 bases between them. Germline values: CDR1 LNHDA, CDR2 SQIVND (reference sequence). The length of the CDR3 is 14 residues. The CDR3 coding sequence is TGTGCCACAGTCGATAGGAGCTTTAACACTGAAGCTTTCTTT. This encodes CATVDRSFNTEAFF.

This clone is medium-sized by share. The chain is built from TRBV5-1 and TRBJ1-2, with 11 bases that match TRBD1. V was clipped by 3 bases and J by 4 bases; unmatched bases: 2. Per the germline V gene, CDR1 is SGHRS and CDR2 is YFSETQ. The CDR3 is made up of 14 amino acids. This CDR3 is CASSSGQGAYGYTF. The DNA of the CDR3 is TGCGCCAGCAGCTCCGGACAGGGGGCCTATGGCTACACCTTC.

The chain has TRBV14 and TRBJ2-7, with TRBD2 matching 9 bases. The J segment lost 1 base and the V segment lost 1 base, leaving 2 bases of the junction unmatched. The CDR3 consists of 15 residues. Germline V gene lookup returns CDR1 SGHDN and CDR2 FVKESK. The CDR3: CASSQGREGSYEQYF. In nucleotides, the CDR3 is TGTGCCAGCAGCCAAGGGCGGGAGGGATCCTACGAGCAGTACTTC. The complete variable domain, with remaining parts taken from reference TRBV14 and TRBJ2-7, reads EAGVTQFPSHSVIEKGQTVTLRCDPISGHDNLYWYRRVMGKEIKFLLHFVKESKQDESGMPNNRFLAERTGGTYSTLKVQPAELEDSGVYFCASSQGREGSYEQYFGPGTRLTVT.

The genes are TRBV18 and TRBJ2-3; maybe TRBD1 (5 bases). This CDR3 has 15 amino acids. The V end was cut by 2 bases, the J end by 3 bases, with 12 bases between. CDR1 is KGHSH, CDR2 LQKENI, per germline. The CDR3 sequence is CASSPNGQGTDTQYF. The CDR3 nucleotides read TGTGCCAGCTCACCAAATGGGCAGGGTACAGATACGCAGTATTTT. The complete variable domain, with remaining parts taken from reference TRBV18 and TRBJ2-3, reads NAGVMQNPRHLVRRRGQEARLRCSPMKGHSHVYWYRQLPEEGLKFMVYLQKENIIDESGMPKERFSAEFPKEGPSILRIQQVVRGDSAAYFCASSPNGQGTDTQYFGPGTRLTVL.

This clone was seen a single time. The CDR3 sequence: CASSPDRGLLEQYF. For the CDR3, the DNA is TGCGCCAGCAGCCCAGACAGGGGACTCCTCGAGCAGTACTTC. The chain recombines TRBV4-1 with TRBJ2-7, with 8 bases fitting TRBD1. Germline assignment: CDR1 MGHRA and CDR2 YSYEKL. The CDR3 sequence is 14 residues long. Trimming at V came to 4 bases and at J to 6 bases, leaving 8 bases not matched to a gene.

The chain joins TRBV2 to TRBJ1-5; D possibly corresponds to TRBD1 (5 bases). V was clipped by 3 bases and J by 5 bases, with 11 bases between them. CDR3 size: 14 residues. Germline-derived CDR1 and CDR2 are SNHLY and FYNNEI. CDR3 loop: CASSESGKDQPQHF. As DNA, the CDR3 is TGTGCCAGCAGTGAGTCAGGGAAGGATCAGCCCCAGCATTTT.

V gene TRBV5-1 combines with J gene TRBJ2-7, with a tentative D call TRBD2 (5 bases). Germline values: CDR1 SGHRS, CDR2 YFSETQ. V lost 0 bases, J lost 3 bases, and 10 bases lay in between. This CDR3 comprises 14 residues. CDR3 sequence reads: CASSLGTGIYEQYF. The DNA of the CDR3 is TGCGCCAGCAGCTTGGGGACTGGGATCTACGAGCAGTACTTC.

This clone has only a few counts. V gene TRBV2 combines with J gene TRBJ1-1, with D possibly being TRBD1 (5 bases). Germline CDR1 is SNHLY and CDR2 is FYNNEI. The CDR3 runs to 12 residues. The V gene lost 10 bases and the J gene lost 3 bases, with 12 bases spanning the gap. CDR3 sequence: CATGVGDTEAFF. The CDR3 nucleotides read TGTGCCACCGGAGTGGGGGACACTGAAGCTTTCTTT.

J is TRBJ2-1 and V is TRBV30, with TRBD1 identical over 9 bases. The CDR3 sequence is 12 residues long. The V gene's germline CDR1 is GTSNPN and CDR2 SVGIG (reference sequence). Trimming cost V 1 base and J 12 bases; bases outside gene matches: 4. The CDR3 nucleotides read TGTGCCTGGAGTGGGACAGGGGTGCTGCAGTTCTTC. This sequence encodes CAWSGTGVLQFF.

V and J are TRBV11-2 and TRBJ1-2; D not resolved. V gave up 5 bases and J gave up 2 bases, with 15 bases separating them. Germline-derived CDR1 and CDR2 are SGHAT and FQNNGV. The length of the CDR3 is 15 residues. CDR3 region: CASSPWGRRNYGYTF. The CDR3 DNA sequence: TGTGCCAGCAGCCCCTGGGGAAGACGGAACTATGGCTACACCTTC.

This clone was recorded a few times. This chain joins TRBV29-1 and TRBJ1-5; no firm D call. This CDR3 is 13 amino acids long. Germline-derived CDR1 and CDR2 are SQVTM and ANQGSEA. V lost 4 bases and J 0 bases, leaving 7 bases between the germline ends. The CDR3 DNA sequence: TGCAGCGTTGGGGCAGCTAGCAATCAGCCCCAGCATTTT. Amino acid sequence: CSVGAASNQPQHF.

The chain joins TRBV19 to TRBJ1-2; 12 bases align to TRBD1. The CDR3 runs 15 residues. V lost 6 bases to trimming and J lost 5 bases; unmatched junction nucleotides: 7. The germline V gene has CDR1 LNHDA and CDR2 SQIVND (reference sequence). This CDR3 reads CASSPGTGGEYGYTF. The DNA for the CDR3 is TGTGCCAGTAGCCCCGGGACAGGGGGCGAGTATGGCTACACCTTC.

This clone was seen a few times. The V gene is TRBV7-9, the J gene TRBJ1-2; no clear D. Trimming stripped 3 bases from V and 6 bases from J, with 5 bases between. In germline, CDR1 is SEHNR, CDR2 FQNEAQ (reference sequence). This CDR3 spans 11 amino acids. The DNA for the CDR3 is TGTGCCAGCAGCTTTGTGAATGGCTACACCTTC. Protein sequence: CASSFVNGYTF. Together with reference TRBV7-9 and TRBJ1-2, the CDR3 gives the full variable domain: DTGVSQNPRHKITKRGQNVTFRCDPISEHNRLYWYRQTLGQGPEFLTYFQNEAQLEKSRLLSDRFSAERPKGSFSTLEIQRTEQGDSAMYLCASSFVNGYTFGSGTRLTVV.